This T cell receptor beta chain is from a study of T cell changes during pregnancy in multiple sclerosis. Germline V CDR1 and CDR2: LNHDA, SQIVND (reference sequence). V lost 2 bases to trimming and J lost 1 base, with 10 bases between them. The CDR3 spans 15 residues. Method: immunoSEQ multiplex PCR; TCRdb's copy keeps in-frame clones and lacks some. Among 20,000 to 25,000 clones listed, 75% to 90% were seen once. This chain uses TRBV19 with TRBJ2-3; D unresolved. The receptor was isolated from a female donor with multiple sclerosis, enrolled in a pregnancy study. The sequences come from CD8+ T cells from peripheral blood mononuclear cells, collected in the first trimester of pregnancy. The CDR3 loop is CASSIIPGGTDTQYF. The CDR3 DNA sequence: TGTGCCAGTAGTATAATCCCAGGCGGCACAGATACGCAGTATTTT.